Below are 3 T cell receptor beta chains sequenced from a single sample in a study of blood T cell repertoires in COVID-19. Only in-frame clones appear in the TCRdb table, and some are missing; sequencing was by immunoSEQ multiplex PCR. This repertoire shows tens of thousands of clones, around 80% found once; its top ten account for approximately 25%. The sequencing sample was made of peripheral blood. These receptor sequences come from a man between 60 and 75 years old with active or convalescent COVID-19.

The chain's CDR3 is CASSSQTGFEATGELFF. The CDR3 nucleotides read TGTGCCAGCAGCTCGCAGACAGGGTTTGAGGCCACCGGGGAGCTGTTTTTT. V and J are TRBV11-3 and TRBJ2-2; 7 bases fit TRBD1. The germline gives CDR1 SGHNT, CDR2 YENEEA. V shed 4 bases, J shed 4 bases, and the junction held 12 bases outside the gene matches. The CDR3 extends over 17 amino acids.

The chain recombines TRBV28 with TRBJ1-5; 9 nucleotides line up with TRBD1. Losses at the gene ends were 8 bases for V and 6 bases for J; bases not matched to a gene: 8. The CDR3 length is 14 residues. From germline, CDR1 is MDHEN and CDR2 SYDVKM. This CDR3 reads CASGHRGRGQPQHF. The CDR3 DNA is TGTGCCAGCGGCCACAGGGGGCGCGGTCAGCCCCAGCATTTT. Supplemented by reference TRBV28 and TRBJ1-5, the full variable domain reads DVKVTQSSRYLVKRTGEKVFLECVQDMDHENMFWYRQDPGLGLRLIYFSYDVKMKEKGDIPEGYSVSREKKERFSLILESASTNQTSMYLCASGHRGRGQPQHFGDGTRLSIL.

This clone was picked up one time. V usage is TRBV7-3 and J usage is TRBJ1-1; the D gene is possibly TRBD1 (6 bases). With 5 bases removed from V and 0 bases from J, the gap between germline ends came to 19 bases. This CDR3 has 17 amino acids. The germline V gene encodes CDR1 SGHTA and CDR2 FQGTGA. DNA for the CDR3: TGTGCCAGCAGCCCGGGCGCCCTACAGGGATTGAACACTGAAGCTTTCTTT. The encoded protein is CASSPGALQGLNTEAFF.